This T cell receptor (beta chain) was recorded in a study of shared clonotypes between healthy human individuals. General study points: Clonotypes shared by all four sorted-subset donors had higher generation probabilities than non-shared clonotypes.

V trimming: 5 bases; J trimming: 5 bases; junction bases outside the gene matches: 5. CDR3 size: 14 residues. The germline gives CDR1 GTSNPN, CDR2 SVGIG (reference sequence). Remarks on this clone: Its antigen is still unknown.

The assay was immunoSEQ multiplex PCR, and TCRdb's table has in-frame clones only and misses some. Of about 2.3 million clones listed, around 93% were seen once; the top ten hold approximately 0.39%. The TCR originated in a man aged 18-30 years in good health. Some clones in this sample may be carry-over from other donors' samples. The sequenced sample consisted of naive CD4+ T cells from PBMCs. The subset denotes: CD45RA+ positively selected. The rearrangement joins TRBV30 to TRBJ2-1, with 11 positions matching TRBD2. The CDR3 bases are TGTGCCTGGGCCCGTAGCGGGAGGGACAATGAGCAGTTCTTC. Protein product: CAWARSGRDNEQFF.